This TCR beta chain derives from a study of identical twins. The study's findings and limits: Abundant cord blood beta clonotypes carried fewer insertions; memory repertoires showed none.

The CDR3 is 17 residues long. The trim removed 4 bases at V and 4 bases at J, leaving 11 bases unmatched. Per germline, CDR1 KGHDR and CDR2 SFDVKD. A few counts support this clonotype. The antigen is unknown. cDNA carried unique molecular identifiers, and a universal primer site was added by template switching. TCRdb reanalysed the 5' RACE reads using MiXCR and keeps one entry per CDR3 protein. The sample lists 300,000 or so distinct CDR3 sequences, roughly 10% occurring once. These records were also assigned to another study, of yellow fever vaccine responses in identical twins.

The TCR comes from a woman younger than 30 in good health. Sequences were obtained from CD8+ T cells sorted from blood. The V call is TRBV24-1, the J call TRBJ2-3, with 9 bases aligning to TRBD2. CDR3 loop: CATSDPTTSGLSDTQYF. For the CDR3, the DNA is TGTGCCACCAGTGACCCTACTACTAGCGGGTTGTCAGATACGCAGTATTTT.